This T cell receptor beta chain derives from a study of OX40 agonist ivuxolimab in advanced cancers. About the research overall: In this cohort, patients received ivuxolimab, an agonistic anti-OX40 (CD134) antibody. Hepatocellular carcinoma, melanoma, renal cell or head and neck cancer affected the dose-escalation patients.

Trimming stripped 5 bases from V and 2 bases from J, with 13 bases between. This CDR3 contains 15 residues. Germline-derived CDR1 and CDR2 are MNHNY and SVGAGI (reference sequence). Note on this clone: The antigen is undetermined.

The study's findings and limits: Undetermined was the antigen specificity of the expanded peripheral T cells.

The data were produced by immunoSEQ multiplex PCR, yet TCRdb's version contains in-frame clones alone and is incomplete. The sample shows more than 55,000 clones, approximately 90% of them seen only once. The TCR comes from an adult with an advanced solid tumor such as melanoma, head and neck, liver or kidney cancer. The sample here was CD4+ or CD8+ T cells sorted from blood, taken in a trial of the OX40 agonist ivuxolimab. The chain joins TRBV6-6 to TRBJ2-1, with D possibly being TRBD1 or TRBD2 (5 bases each). CDR3 in DNA: TGTGCCAGCAGTATCGGGACGGTCACCTACAATGAGCAGTTCTTC. Translated: CASSIGTVTYNEQFF.